A selection of T cell receptor beta chains follows, all from one sample in a study of T-cell reconstitution after alpha-beta-depleted transplantation in children. Each CDR3 protein gets one entry after TCRdb re-called the PCR reads with MiXCR. Here the sample spans approximately 350,000 distinct CDR3 sequences, approximately 12% being singletons. Specimen: PBMCs, collected from the stem cell graft. The receptors derive from a human donor who donated a stem cell graft to a child with Fanconi anemia. The CDR3 runs from the conserved cysteine through the conserved F or W. Fields, in order: J gene, V gene, D gene, clone size, CDR3 protein, CDR3 DNA. A D gene is named only where the DNA matches it firmly. Rows may omit the clone size; those that give it use once, few, many or a size class.

J: TRBJ1-1; V: TRBV12-5; D: NA; size: few; CDR3: CASGMTGLTEAFF; DNA: TGTGCTAGTGGTATGACGGGACTGACTGAAGCTTTCTTT
J: TRBJ1-6; V: TRBV29-1; D: TRBD1; size: NA; CDR3: CSVGGDRWSLHF; DNA: TGCAGCGTTGGCGGGGACAGGTGGTCCCTCCACTTT
J: TRBJ2-1; V: TRBV20-1; D: NA; size: NA; CDR3: CSANERGYNEQFF; DNA: TGCAGTGCCAACGAAAGAGGGTACAATGAGCAGTTCTTC
J: TRBJ1-1; V: TRBV20-1; D: NA; size: few; CDR3: CSARRDASNTEAFF; DNA: TGCAGTGCTAGAAGGGACGCCTCAAACACTGAAGCTTTCTTT
J: TRBJ2-1; V: TRBV29-1; D: NA; size: NA; CDR3: CSVEAGSYNEQFF; DNA: TGCAGCGTTGAGGCAGGGTCCTACAATGAGCAGTTCTTC
J: TRBJ2-7; V: TRBV15; D: TRBD1; size: NA; CDR3: CATSQDRSNYEQYF; DNA: TGTGCCACCAGCCAGGACAGGTCTAACTACGAGCAGTACTTC
J: TRBJ2-7; V: TRBV4-2; D: TRBD2; size: NA; CDR3: CASSQVRGGSYEQYF; DNA: TGTGCCAGCAGCCAAGTACGGGGGGGCTCCTACGAGCAGTACTTC
J: TRBJ2-3; V: TRBV5-1; D: NA; size: many; CDR3: CASSIERASDTQYF; DNA: TGCGCCAGCAGCATAGAGCGGGCCTCAGATACGCAGTATTTT
J: TRBJ1-4; V: TRBV27; D: NA; size: NA; CDR3: CASSLPGEKLFF; DNA: TGTGCCAGCAGCCTACCAGGTGAAAAACTGTTTTTT
J: TRBJ1-1; V: TRBV7-9; D: NA; size: many; CDR3: CASSLFPGTLRTEAFF; DNA: TGTGCCAGCAGCTTATTCCCCGGCACCTTGAGGACTGAAGCTTTCTTT
J: TRBJ2-3; V: TRBV7-2; D: TRBD1; size: NA; CDR3: CASSLDRGSDTQYF; DNA: TGTGCCAGCAGCCTGGACAGGGGGTCAGATACGCAGTATTTT
J: TRBJ2-3; V: TRBV6-5; D: NA; size: NA; CDR3: CASRRGVTDTQYF; DNA: TGTGCCAGCAGGCGGGGTGTCACAGATACGCAGTATTTT
J: TRBJ2-1; V: TRBV7-8; D: TRBD2; size: NA; CDR3: CASSPRRPSGRPWNNEQFF; DNA: TGTGCCAGCAGCCCAAGAAGGCCTAGCGGGCGGCCCTGGAACAATGAGCAGTTCTTC
J: TRBJ1-2; V: TRBV5-6; D: NA; size: NA; CDR3: CASRTAGENYGYTF; DNA: TGTGCCAGCAGGACCGCAGGGGAAAACTATGGCTACACCTTC
J: TRBJ1-1; V: TRBV6-1; D: NA; size: few; CDR3: CASNRVANTEAFF; DNA: TGTGCCAGCAACAGGGTGGCGAACACTGAAGCTTTCTTT
J: TRBJ2-1; V: TRBV11-2; D: TRBD1; size: NA; CDR3: CASSKTGGSYNEQFF; DNA: TGTGCCAGCAGCAAGACAGGGGGCTCCTACAATGAGCAGTTCTTC
J: TRBJ2-1; V: TRBV20-1; D: TRBD1; size: NA; CDR3: CSASRDRRLNEQFF; DNA: TGCAGTGCTTCACGGGACAGGAGACTCAATGAGCAGTTCTTC
J: TRBJ2-2; V: TRBV12-3/TRBV12-4; D: NA; size: many; CDR3: CASETNQRNTGELFF; DNA: TGTGCCAGCGAAACAAACCAGCGGAACACCGGGGAGCTGTTTTTT
J: TRBJ2-1; V: TRBV6-5; D: TRBD1; size: NA; CDR3: CASSYGTGQGKAEQFF; DNA: TGTGCCAGCAGTTACGGTACGGGACAGGGGAAGGCTGAGCAGTTCTTC
J: TRBJ2-2; V: TRBV6-2/TRBV6-3; D: NA; size: many; CDR3: CASSQAGELFF; DNA: TGTGCCAGCAGTCAAGCCGGGGAGCTGTTTTTT
J: TRBJ2-1; V: TRBV9; D: NA; size: few; CDR3: CASSAERIPYNEQFF; DNA: TGTGCCAGCAGCGCCGAGAGAATCCCCTACAATGAGCAGTTCTTC
J: TRBJ2-5; V: TRBV9; D: TRBD2; size: few; CDR3: CASSVGTRGAGGETQYF; DNA: TGTGCCAGCAGCGTAGGGACTAGGGGCGCGGGTGGAGAGACCCAGTACTTC
J: TRBJ2-1; V: TRBV6-5; D: NA; size: many; CDR3: CASRRNQGNEQFF; DNA: TGTGCCAGCAGAAGAAACCAGGGAAATGAGCAGTTCTTC
J: TRBJ2-3; V: TRBV5-6; D: NA; size: few; CDR3: CASSRIQLSTDTQYF; DNA: TGTGCCAGCAGCCGAATACAACTTAGCACAGATACGCAGTATTTT
J: TRBJ2-4; V: TRBV6-1; D: NA; size: few; CDR3: CASRSTGLEKNIQYF; DNA: TGTGCCAGCAGGTCCACAGGGTTGGAAAAAAACATTCAGTACTTC
J: TRBJ2-2; V: TRBV6-2/TRBV6-3; D: NA; size: NA; CDR3: CASSYDTGELFF; DNA: TGTGCCAGCAGTTACGACACCGGGGAGCTGTTTTTT
J: TRBJ2-1; V: TRBV29-1; D: NA; size: NA; CDR3: CSVEEPYNEQFF; DNA: TGCAGCGTTGAGGAACCGTACAATGAGCAGTTCTTC
J: TRBJ2-1; V: TRBV6-2/TRBV6-3; D: NA; size: few; CDR3: CASSGQTISYNEQFF; DNA: TGTGCCAGCAGTGGACAGACGATATCCTACAATGAGCAGTTCTTC
J: TRBJ1-3; V: TRBV12-3/TRBV12-4; D: TRBD1; size: few; CDR3: CASSPMGTAGNTIYF; DNA: TGTGCCAGCAGTCCGATGGGGACAGCTGGAAACACCATATATTTT
J: TRBJ1-2; V: TRBV6-1; D: NA; size: many; CDR3: CASSDPGRADGYTF; DNA: TGTGCCAGCAGTGACCCTGGGAGGGCGGATGGCTACACCTTC
J: TRBJ2-7; V: TRBV5-1; D: NA; size: few; CDR3: CASRSGVLSVRSTYEQYF; DNA: TGCGCCAGCAGATCCGGGGTCCTTTCCGTTCGGTCGACCTACGAGCAGTACTTC
J: TRBJ2-7; V: TRBV12-3/TRBV12-4; D: TRBD1; size: many; CDR3: CASASGTGFGEQYF; DNA: TGTGCCAGCGCTTCCGGGACAGGGTTCGGCGAGCAGTACTTC
J: TRBJ1-2; V: TRBV7-2; D: TRBD1; size: many; CDR3: CASSFTTGGGYGYTF; DNA: TGTGCCAGCAGCTTTACTACAGGGGGGGGATATGGCTACACCTTC
J: TRBJ2-3; V: TRBV6-5; D: NA; size: few; CDR3: CASSYPQGETQYF; DNA: TGTGCCAGCAGTTATCCTCAGGGTGAGACGCAGTATTTT
J: TRBJ2-1; V: TRBV12-3/TRBV12-4; D: NA; size: NA; CDR3: CASSLPQEGAVPALSYNEQFF; DNA: TGTGCCAGCAGTTTACCTCAGGAGGGGGCCGTTCCTGCCTTGTCCTACAATGAGCAGTTCTTC
J: TRBJ1-5; V: TRBV6-2/TRBV6-3; D: NA; size: few; CDR3: CASSFLWGREDYQPQHF; DNA: TGTGCCAGCAGTTTTCTCTGGGGCAGGGAGGACTATCAGCCCCAGCATTTT
J: TRBJ2-7; V: TRBV30; D: NA; size: NA; CDR3: CAWRRGYEQYF; DNA: TGTGCCTGGAGGAGAGGCTACGAGCAGTACTTC
J: TRBJ2-2; V: TRBV29-1; D: NA; size: many; CDR3: CSALQDGELFF; DNA: TGCAGCGCCCTGCAGGACGGGGAGCTGTTTTTT
J: TRBJ2-3; V: TRBV5-1; D: NA; size: many; CDR3: CASSLAGWITDTQYF; DNA: TGCGCCAGCAGCTTGGCGGGATGGATAACAGATACGCAGTATTTT
J: TRBJ1-6; V: TRBV29-1; D: TRBD1; size: many; CDR3: CSVGQGRDSPLHF; DNA: TGCAGCGTGGGACAGGGTAGAGATTCACCCCTCCACTTT
J: TRBJ1-1; V: TRBV6-1; D: NA; size: NA; CDR3: CASSSRDGGNTEAFF; DNA: TGTGCCAGCTCCTCTAGGGACGGAGGGAACACTGAAGCTTTCTTT
J: TRBJ1-4; V: TRBV10-2; D: NA; size: few; CDR3: CASKNSGANEKLFF; DNA: TGCGCCAGCAAAAACTCAGGGGCTAATGAAAAACTGTTTTTT
J: TRBJ2-3; V: TRBV18; D: NA; size: NA; CDR3: CASSPSISGDTQYF; DNA: TGTGCCAGCTCACCCTCTATATCGGGGGATACGCAGTATTTT
J: TRBJ1-1; V: TRBV5-1; D: NA; size: many; CDR3: CASSLGALNTEAFF; DNA: TGCGCCAGCAGCTTAGGGGCTCTGAACACTGAAGCTTTCTTT
J: TRBJ1-4; V: TRBV6-6; D: TRBD1; size: many; CDR3: CASSWDRSEKLFF; DNA: TGTGCCAGCAGTTGGGACAGAAGTGAAAAACTGTTTTTT
J: TRBJ2-7; V: TRBV27; D: NA; size: few; CDR3: CASSLTGINEQYF; DNA: TGTGCCAGCAGTTTAACAGGGATAAACGAGCAGTACTTC
J: TRBJ1-5; V: TRBV4-2; D: TRBD1; size: few; CDR3: CASSLPRDRGPRNQPQHF; DNA: TGTGCCAGCAGCCTTCCCCGGGACAGGGGACCACGCAATCAGCCCCAGCATTTT
J: TRBJ2-1; V: TRBV4-3; D: NA; size: many; CDR3: CASSRGSYNEQFF; DNA: TGCGCCAGCTCGAGGGGTTCCTACAATGAGCAGTTCTTC
J: TRBJ2-7; V: TRBV5-1; D: TRBD2; size: NA; CDR3: CASSLGVSGSFYEQYF; DNA: TGCGCCAGCAGCTTGGGAGTTAGCGGGAGCTTCTACGAGCAGTACTTC
J: TRBJ1-2; V: TRBV7-9; D: NA; size: few; CDR3: CASSFTDGGYGYTF; DNA: TGTGCCAGCAGCTTCACGGACGGCGGCTATGGCTACACCTTC
J: TRBJ1-1; V: TRBV9; D: TRBD1; size: many; CDR3: CASSVSGTGGSEAFF; DNA: TGTGCCAGCAGCGTAAGCGGGACAGGGGGTTCTGAAGCTTTCTTT
J: TRBJ1-5; V: TRBV6-5; D: NA; size: once; CDR3: CASGFQPQHF; DNA: TGTGCCAGCGGGTTTCAGCCCCAGCATTTT
J: TRBJ1-2; V: TRBV4-1; D: NA; size: NA; CDR3: CASSPQGFLYGYTF; DNA: TGCGCCAGCAGCCCCCAGGGGTTCCTCTATGGCTACACCTTC
J: TRBJ1-1; V: TRBV6-2/TRBV6-3; D: NA; size: many; CDR3: CASRWGREAFF; DNA: TGTGCCTCCCGTTGGGGAAGAGAAGCTTTCTTT
J: TRBJ2-7; V: TRBV20-1; D: TRBD1; size: NA; CDR3: CSARDQDRVSYEQYF; DNA: TGCAGTGCTAGAGATCAGGACAGGGTCTCCTACGAGCAGTACTTC
J: TRBJ2-3; V: TRBV10-3; D: NA; size: many; CDR3: CAITPTDGTDTQYF; DNA: TGTGCCATAACCCCGACAGACGGCACAGATACGCAGTATTTT
J: TRBJ1-2; V: TRBV4-3; D: NA; size: many; CDR3: CASSQEANKNNYGYTF; DNA: TGCGCCAGCAGCCAAGAGGCAAACAAGAACAACTATGGCTACACCTTC